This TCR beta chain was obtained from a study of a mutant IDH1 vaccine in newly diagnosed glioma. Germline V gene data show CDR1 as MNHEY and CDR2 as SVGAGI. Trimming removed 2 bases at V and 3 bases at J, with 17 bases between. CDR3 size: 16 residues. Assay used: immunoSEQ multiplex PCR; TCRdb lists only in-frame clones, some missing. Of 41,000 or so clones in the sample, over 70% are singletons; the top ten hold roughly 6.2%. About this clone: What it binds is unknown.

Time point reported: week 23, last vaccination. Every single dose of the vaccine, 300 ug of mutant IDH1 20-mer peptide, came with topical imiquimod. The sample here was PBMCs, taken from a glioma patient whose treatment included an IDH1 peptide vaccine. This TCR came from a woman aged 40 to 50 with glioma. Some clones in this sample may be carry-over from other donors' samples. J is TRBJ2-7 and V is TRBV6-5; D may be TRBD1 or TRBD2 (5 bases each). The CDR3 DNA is TGTGCCAGCAGTTACGGGCTAACAGGAGGCCTCTACGAGCAGTACTTC. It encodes CASSYGLTGGLYEQYF.